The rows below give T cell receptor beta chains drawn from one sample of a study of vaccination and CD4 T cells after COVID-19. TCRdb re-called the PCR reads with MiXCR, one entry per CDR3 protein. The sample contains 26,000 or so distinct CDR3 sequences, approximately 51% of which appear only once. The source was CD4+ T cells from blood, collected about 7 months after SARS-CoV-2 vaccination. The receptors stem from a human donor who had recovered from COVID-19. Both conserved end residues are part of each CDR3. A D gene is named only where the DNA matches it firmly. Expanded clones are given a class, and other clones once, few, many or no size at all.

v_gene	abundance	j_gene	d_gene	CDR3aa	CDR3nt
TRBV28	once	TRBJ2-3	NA	CASSPGTDTQYF	TGTGCCAGCAGCCCCGGTACAGATACGCAGTATTTT
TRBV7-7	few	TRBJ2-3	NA	CGPQGSTDTQYF	TGTGGTCCACAGGGTTCCACAGATACGCAGTATTTT
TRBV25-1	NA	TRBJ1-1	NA	CASSELGTEAFF	TGTGCCAGCAGTGAATTAGGGACTGAAGCTTTCTTT
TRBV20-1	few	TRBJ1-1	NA	CSARAAGHANTEAFF	TGCAGTGCTAGAGCAGCCGGGCATGCGAACACTGAAGCTTTCTTT
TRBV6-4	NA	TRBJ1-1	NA	CASSDRFERFGAFF	TGTGCCAGCAGTGACCGGTTCGAGAGGTTTGGAGCTTTCTTT
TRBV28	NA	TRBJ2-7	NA	CASGISNSYEQYF	TGTGCCAGCGGAATCTCGAACAGTTACGAGCAGTACTTC
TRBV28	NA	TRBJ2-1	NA	CASSLLGTGTGYNEQFF	TGTGCCAGCAGTTTATTGGGCACAGGGACTGGTTACAATGAGCAGTTCTTC
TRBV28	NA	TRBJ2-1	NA	CASSSLTTGLDRSSYNEQFF	TGTGCCAGCAGCTCACTTACCACAGGGTTAGACAGGAGCTCCTACAATGAGCAGTTCTTC
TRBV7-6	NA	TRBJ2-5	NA	CASSLAGGGLQETQYF	TGTGCCAGCAGCTTAGCGGGAGGGGGCTTACAAGAGACCCAGTACTTC
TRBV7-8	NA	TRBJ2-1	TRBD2	CASSSLAATYNEQFF	TGTGCCAGCAGCTCACTAGCGGCCACCTACAATGAGCAGTTCTTC
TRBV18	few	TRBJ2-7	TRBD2	CASSREGLAANYEQYF	TGTGCCAGCTCACGAGAGGGACTAGCGGCAAACTACGAGCAGTACTTC
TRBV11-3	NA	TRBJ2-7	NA	CASSSAAGNEQYF	TGTGCCAGCAGCTCCGCCGCAGGGAACGAGCAGTACTTC
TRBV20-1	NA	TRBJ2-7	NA	CSAIVVGLDEQYF	TGCAGTGCCATCGTTGTGGGGCTAGACGAGCAGTACTTC
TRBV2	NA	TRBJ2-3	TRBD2	CASSEGLAGDTQYF	TGTGCCAGCAGTGAGGGACTAGCGGGAGATACGCAGTATTTT
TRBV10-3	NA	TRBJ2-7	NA	CAISEWTEVYEQYF	TGTGCCATCAGTGAGTGGACAGAAGTCTACGAGCAGTACTTC
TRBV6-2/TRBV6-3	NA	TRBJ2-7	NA	CASSYGQSYEQYF	TGTGCCAGCAGTTACGGGCAGTCCTACGAGCAGTACTTC
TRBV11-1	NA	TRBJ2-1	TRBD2	CASSHPRTSGSTYNEQFF	TGTGCCAGCAGCCACCCCCGGACTAGCGGGAGCACGTACAATGAGCAGTTCTTC
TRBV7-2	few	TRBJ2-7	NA	CASSLSHGGYEQYF	TGTGCCAGCAGCTTATCTCACGGAGGATACGAGCAGTACTTC
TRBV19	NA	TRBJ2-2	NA	CASSRWGRNTGELFF	TGTGCCAGTAGTAGGTGGGGGAGGAACACCGGGGAGCTGTTTTTT
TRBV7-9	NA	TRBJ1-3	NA	CASSKTANSGNTIYF	TGTGCCAGCAGCAAAACCGCCAACTCTGGAAACACCATATATTTT
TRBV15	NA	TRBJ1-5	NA	CATSRGGGGATSNQPQHF	TGTGCCACCAGCAGAGGGGGAGGAGGGGCCACTAGCAATCAGCCCCAGCATTTT
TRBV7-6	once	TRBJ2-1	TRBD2	CASSPGGTSGRSGQFF	TGTGCCAGCAGCCCAGGAGGGACTAGCGGGAGGTCCGGTCAGTTCTTC
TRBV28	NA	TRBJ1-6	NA	CASSLGGLDSPLHF	TGTGCCAGCAGCCTGGGAGGGCTCGATTCACCCCTCCACTTT
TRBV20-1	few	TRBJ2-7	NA	CSASPMAGIIYEQYF	TGCAGTGCTAGCCCGATGGCAGGGATTATCTACGAGCAGTACTTC
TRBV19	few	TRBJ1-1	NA	CASSTERTARGGAFF	TGTGCCAGTAGTACCGAAAGGACAGCGCGGGGTGGAGCTTTCTTT
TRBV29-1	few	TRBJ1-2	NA	CSIKIGVDGYTF	TGCAGCATCAAGATCGGTGTCGATGGCTACACCTTC
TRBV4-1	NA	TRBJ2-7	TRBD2	CASSQDLLAGREQYF	TGCGCCAGCAGCCAAGACCTCCTAGCGGGACGCGAGCAGTACTTC
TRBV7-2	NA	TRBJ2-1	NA	CASSFQVNEQFF	TGTGCCAGCAGCTTTCAGGTCAATGAGCAGTTCTTC
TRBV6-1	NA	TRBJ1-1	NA	CASSQSGNTEAFF	TGTGCCAGCAGTCAAAGCGGGAACACTGAAGCTTTCTTT
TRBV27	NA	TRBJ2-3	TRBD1	CASSLWTGDSDTQYF	TGTGCCAGCAGTCTGTGGACAGGGGATAGTGATACGCAGTATTTT
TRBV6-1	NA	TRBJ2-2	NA	CASLREGELFF	TGTGCGAGCCTTAGGGAAGGGGAGCTGTTTTTT
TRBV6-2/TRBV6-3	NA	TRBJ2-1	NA	CASSLDPIGAEIYNEQFF	TGTGCCAGCAGTCTAGACCCCATAGGGGCGGAAATCTACAATGAGCAGTTCTTC
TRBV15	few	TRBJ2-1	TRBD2	CATSSVGLASAYNEQFF	TGTGCCACCAGCAGTGTGGGACTAGCGAGCGCCTACAATGAGCAGTTCTTC
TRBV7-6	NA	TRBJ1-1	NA	CASSLAGETEAFF	TGTGCCAGCAGCTTAGCCGGGGAAACTGAAGCTTTCTTT
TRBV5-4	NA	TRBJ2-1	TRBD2	CASSAGTSGRGGEQFF	TGTGCCAGCAGCGCCGGGACTAGCGGGAGGGGAGGTGAGCAGTTCTTC
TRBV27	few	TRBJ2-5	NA	CASSLSLQTTQETQYF	TGTGCCAGCAGTTTATCGCTCCAGACTACTCAAGAGACCCAGTACTTC
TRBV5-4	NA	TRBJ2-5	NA	CASSPIGRRETQYF	TGTGCCAGCAGCCCAATTGGCCGACGGGAGACCCAGTACTTC
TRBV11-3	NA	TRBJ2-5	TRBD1	CASSFGGQGSRETQYF	TGTGCCAGCAGCTTCGGAGGACAGGGGAGTAGAGAGACCCAGTACTTC
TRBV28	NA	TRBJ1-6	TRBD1	CASSLGTGDSPLHF	TGTGCCAGCAGTTTAGGGACAGGGGATTCACCCCTCCACTTT
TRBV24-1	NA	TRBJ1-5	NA	CATSDFHLSQPQHF	TGTGCCACCAGTGATTTCCACCTTTCTCAGCCCCAGCATTTT
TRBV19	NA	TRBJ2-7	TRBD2	CASSINRVAGVLPYEQYF	TGTGCCAGTAGTATAAATCGGGTAGCGGGAGTCCTCCCCTACGAGCAGTACTTC
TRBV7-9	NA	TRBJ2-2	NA	CASILGGTTGELFF	TGTGCCAGCATCTTGGGCGGGACCACCGGGGAGCTGTTTTTT
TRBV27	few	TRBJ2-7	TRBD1	CASSLLGQGYEQYF	TGTGCCAGCAGTTTATTGGGACAGGGCTACGAGCAGTACTTC
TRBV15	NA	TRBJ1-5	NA	CATSREVYSNQPQHF	TGTGCCACCAGCAGAGAGGTTTATAGCAATCAGCCCCAGCATTTT
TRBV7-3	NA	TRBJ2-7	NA	CASSLYGVVGYEQYF	TGTGCCAGCAGCTTATATGGGGTCGTCGGATACGAGCAGTACTTC
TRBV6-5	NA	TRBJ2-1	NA	CASSYSATAPEQFF	TGTGCCAGCAGTTACTCGGCTACAGCACCTGAGCAGTTCTTC
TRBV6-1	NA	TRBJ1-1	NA	CASRPGRMNTEAFF	TGTGCCAGCAGGCCCGGTCGTATGAACACTGAAGCTTTCTTT
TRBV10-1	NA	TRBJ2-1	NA	CASSYPILMPLAVNEQFF	TGCGCCAGCAGTTACCCAATCCTGATGCCTTTAGCCGTTAATGAGCAGTTCTTC
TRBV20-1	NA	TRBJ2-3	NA	CSARGGGAGAGTTDTQYF	TGCAGTGCTAGAGGGGGGGGCGCCGGGGCGGGAACCACAGATACGCAGTATTTT
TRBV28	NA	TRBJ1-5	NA	CASSFRPGGNQPQHF	TGTGCCAGCAGTTTCCGCCCGGGCGGCAATCAGCCCCAGCATTTT
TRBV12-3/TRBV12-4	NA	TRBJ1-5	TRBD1	CASSLTGYGNQPQHF	TGTGCCAGCAGCCTGACAGGGTATGGCAATCAGCCCCAGCATTTT
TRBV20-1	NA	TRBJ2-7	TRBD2	CSVQRGPYEQYF	TGCAGTGTTCAGCGGGGCCCCTACGAGCAGTACTTC
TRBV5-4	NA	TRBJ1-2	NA	CASSPTPYSYGYTF	TGTGCCAGCAGCCCTACCCCGTACTCCTATGGCTACACCTTC
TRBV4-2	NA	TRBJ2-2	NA	CASSPGPRNTGELFF	TGTGCCAGCAGCCCGGGACCGAGGAACACCGGGGAGCTGTTTTTT
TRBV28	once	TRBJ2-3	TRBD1	CASNIDRGPRTDTQYF	TGTGCCAGCAACATCGACAGGGGGCCGCGGACAGATACGCAGTATTTT
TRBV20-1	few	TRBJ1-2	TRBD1	CSAPDRSTYGYTF	TGCAGTGCTCCGGACAGGAGTACCTATGGCTACACCTTC
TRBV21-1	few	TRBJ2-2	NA	CASSKVPDRGQDTGELFF	TGTGCCAGCAGCAAAGTCCCTGACAGGGGGCAGGACACCGGGGAGCTGTTTTTT
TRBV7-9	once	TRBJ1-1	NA	CASSVGQANTEAFF	TGTGCCAGCAGCGTAGGACAAGCGAACACTGAAGCTTTCTTT